Listed below are T cell receptor beta chains from one sample, sequenced in a study of T cells after yellow fever vaccination. Using its own MiXCR run on the 5' RACE reads, TCRdb lists one record per CDR3 protein. The sample has roughly 330,000 distinct CDR3 sequences, approximately 3.9% seen once. The sample was PBMCs, taken 5 days after the yellow fever booster vaccination. Receptors originate from a man aged 18 to 30 who received the YFV17D yellow fever vaccine. The CDR3 runs from the conserved cysteine through the conserved F or W. The D gene is left open where the match is weak. Expanded clones get a size class; other rows say once, few or many, or leave the size out.

TRBV5-1,many,TRBD2,TRBJ2-7,TGCGCCAGCAGCTTGAGGCTAGCGGGGGCAAGCTCCTACGAGCAGTACTTC,CASSLRLAGASSYEQYF
TRBV7-2,-,TRBD2,TRBJ2-3,TGTGCCAGCAGATCGGGACTAGCGGGGGCGGCAGATACGCAGTATTTT,CASRSGLAGAADTQYF
TRBV29-1,few,TRBD2,TRBJ2-1,TGCAGCCTGCGGGGGGGGCATGAGCAGTTCTTC,CSLRGGHEQFF
TRBV10-3,few,-,TRBJ2-7,TGTGCCATCAGTGAGTCGTGGACCGGGGGCGAGCAGTACTTC,CAISESWTGGEQYF
TRBV7-2,-,TRBD1,TRBJ2-5,TGTGCCAGCAGCTTATTCCAGGGGGTCGGAGAGACCCAGTACTTC,CASSLFQGVGETQYF
TRBV5-1,many,TRBD1,TRBJ1-1,TGCGCCAGCAGCACGCGACAGGGGACGAACACTGAAGCTTTCTTT,CASSTRQGTNTEAFF
TRBV20-1,many,TRBD1,TRBJ2-7,TGCAGTGCCCCCGACAGGGACCTCGAGCAGTACTTC,CSAPDRDLEQYF
TRBV7-2,many,-,TRBJ2-5,TGTGCCAGCAGCTTCGTCGGGCGCCTACCCCGGGAGACCCAGTACTTC,CASSFVGRLPRETQYF
TRBV29-1,few,TRBD1,TRBJ1-2,TGCAGCGTCGAGGACAGGGGGAACAATTACTATGGCTACACCTTC,CSVEDRGNNYYGYTF
TRBV5-1,many,-,TRBJ2-3,TGCGCCAGCAGCTTGGGGACAGACCACACAGATACGCAGTATTTT,CASSLGTDHTDTQYF
TRBV29-1,many,-,TRBJ1-2,TGCAGCGTTGACTCCACCATGTATGGCTACACCTTC,CSVDSTMYGYTF
TRBV10-3,many,-,TRBJ1-2,TGTGCCATCAGGCCTCGGGAGGGACAAAATTATGGCTACACCTTC,CAIRPREGQNYGYTF
TRBV5-5,few,-,TRBJ2-1,TGTGCCAGCAGCTCGATAGGTGAGCAGTTCTTC,CASSSIGEQFF
TRBV20-1,many,-,TRBJ2-7,TGCAGTGCTAGAGATAGAGAGAGCTCCTACGAGCAGTACTTC,CSARDRESSYEQYF
TRBV7-7,-,TRBD1,TRBJ2-5,TGTGCTAGCAGCCCCCACGAGACAGGGGCCCTCCAAGAGACCCAGTACTTC,CASSPHETGALQETQYF
TRBV11-2,-,-,TRBJ2-3,TGTGCCAGCAGCTTAGGTGGTACACAAGATACGCAGTATTTT,CASSLGGTQDTQYF
TRBV29-1,many,TRBD2,TRBJ2-5,TGCAGCGTTGATGGCCCTAGCGGGCAAGAGACCCAGTACTTC,CSVDGPSGQETQYF
TRBV5-1,-,-,TRBJ2-3,TGCGCCAGCAGCTTGGGGGAGCGGACAGATACGCAGTATTTT,CASSLGERTDTQYF
TRBV11-3,few,-,TRBJ1-6,TGTGCCAGCAGCTTTACCTCAGACTCAGCCCTCCACTTT,CASSFTSDSALHF
TRBV20-1,few,-,TRBJ2-1,TGCAGTGCCATCTTCGACCCTCCCTCGCGGAATGAGCAGTTCTTC,CSAIFDPPSRNEQFF
TRBV7-2,-,TRBD2,TRBJ2-5,TGTGCCAGCAGCCGAGTGGGGACTAGCGGGGGGGAAGAGACCCAGTACTTC,CASSRVGTSGGEETQYF
TRBV18,few,TRBD1,TRBJ1-1,TGTGCCAGCTCACCACCGGGACAGTACACTGAAGCTTTCTTT,CASSPPGQYTEAFF
TRBV28,few,TRBD1,TRBJ1-6,TGTGCCAGCCGGACAGGGGGGTCCTATAATTCACCCCTCCACTTT,CASRTGGSYNSPLHF
TRBV20-1,many,-,TRBJ2-3,TGCAGTGCTAGAGAGAACACAGATACGCAGTATTTT,CSARENTDTQYF
TRBV12-3/TRBV12-4,-,-,TRBJ2-3,TGTGCCAGCAGTCCCGCTCTTCGCGGGGCCTTGGTAACAGATACGCAGTATTTT,CASSPALRGALVTDTQYF
TRBV29-1,-,TRBD1,TRBJ1-1,TGCAGCGTATACCCCAACAGGGGCGCGGACACTGAAGCTTTCTTT,CSVYPNRGADTEAFF
TRBV7-2,many,TRBD1,TRBJ2-7,TGTGCCAGCAGCTTGGACAGGGACCGCTACGAGCAGTACTTC,CASSLDRDRYEQYF
TRBV4-3,-,-,TRBJ2-1,TGCGCCAGCAGCCAAGAGGCCCAAAGCCGATACCAGTTCTTC,CASSQEAQSRYQFF
TRBV7-2,-,-,TRBJ1-2,TGTGCCAGCAGCCCCGGGGCTGAAAGTCGGGGCTACACCTTC,CASSPGAESRGYTF
TRBV6-1,many,TRBD1,TRBJ2-7,TGTGCCAGCAGTCCCGGGACAGGGAACTACGAGCAGTACTTC,CASSPGTGNYEQYF
TRBV10-3,few,-,TRBJ2-5,TGTGCCATCAGTGAGTCCCAGATCCAAGAGACCCAGTACTTC,CAISESQIQETQYF
TRBV20-1,-,-,TRBJ2-5,TGCAGTGCTCCTGGACAGGGAGGGTTCGTTAGGGAGACCCAGTACTTC,CSAPGQGGFVRETQYF
TRBV7-7,few,-,TRBJ2-7,TGTGCCAGCAGCTTAGACGGGGGCGGCGAGCAGTACTTC,CASSLDGGGEQYF
TRBV4-1,few,-,TRBJ2-7,TGCGCCAGCAGCCAAAATCAGATTCGCGAGCAGTACTTC,CASSQNQIREQYF
TRBV20-1,-,TRBD2,TRBJ2-2,TGCAGTGCTCGGACTAGCGGGGCCGGGGAGCTGTTTTTT,CSARTSGAGELFF
TRBV19,-,-,TRBJ1-3,TGTGCCAGTAGTGCCGAGAGGCGGGGGAACACCATATATTTT,CASSAERRGNTIYF
TRBV28,-,-,TRBJ2-7,TGTGCCAGCAGTTTCGAGTTCAGGGCAGCATCCTACGAGCAGTACTTC,CASSFEFRAASYEQYF
TRBV5-1,-,-,TRBJ2-7,TGCGCCAGCAGCCCCACCCAGCGTCTCGAGCAGTACTTC,CASSPTQRLEQYF
TRBV5-1,many,TRBD2,TRBJ2-1,TGCGCCAGCAGCTTGACCCAAGCGGGGGACAATGAGCAGTTCTTC,CASSLTQAGDNEQFF
TRBV30,many,TRBD2,TRBJ2-3,TGTGCCTGGCATAGCGGGGAAACCCAAATAGATACGCAGTATTTT,CAWHSGETQIDTQYF
TRBV15,many,TRBD1,TRBJ1-6,TGTGCCACCAGCAGCCGGGACAGCTATAATTCACCCCTCCACTTT,CATSSRDSYNSPLHF
TRBV6-1,few,TRBD1,TRBJ2-4,TGTGCCAGCAGAGGAAGACAGGGCGACCCCCTAGCCAAAAACATTCAGTACTTC,CASRGRQGDPLAKNIQYF
TRBV5-1,-,-,TRBJ2-5,TGCGCCAGCAGCCACGGGACGGGGAACCAAGAGACCCAGTACTTC,CASSHGTGNQETQYF
TRBV5-1,few,-,TRBJ1-5,TGCGCCAGCAGCTTAAGACCGAATCAGCCCCAGCATTTT,CASSLRPNQPQHF
TRBV20-1,few,TRBD2,TRBJ2-3,TGCAGTGCTATAGACCTAGCGGGGCCGTCCTTACTCACAGATACGCAGTATTTT,CSAIDLAGPSLLTDTQYF
TRBV12-5,-,-,TRBJ2-1,TGTGCTAGTGGTGCGGGGAGCTCCTACAATGAGCAGTTCTTC,CASGAGSSYNEQFF
TRBV4-3,few,TRBD2,TRBJ2-5,TGCGCCAGCAGCCAAGAGGGGCGAGCGGGGGCCCAGTACTTC,CASSQEGRAGAQYF
TRBV4-3,many,-,TRBJ1-5,TGCGCCAGCAGCCAAGATCCAGGGTATAATCAGCCCCAGCATTTT,CASSQDPGYNQPQHF
TRBV13,few,-,TRBJ1-5,TGTGCCAGCAGCTTAGGTGAAGGGGCTCAGCCCCAGCATTTT,CASSLGEGAQPQHF
TRBV27,once,TRBD2,TRBJ2-4,TGTGCCAGCAGCAATCAGGTGGTTGGTAGCGGGGGGTCTACCAAAAACATTCAGTACTTC,CASSNQVVGSGGSTKNIQYF
TRBV7-9,few,TRBD2,TRBJ2-1,TGTGCCAGCAGCGTACTAGCGGGGGAGTACAATGAGCAGTTCTTC,CASSVLAGEYNEQFF
TRBV27,-,TRBD2,TRBJ2-7,TGTGCCAGCAGTTCAGGGACTAGCGGGGGAGATAGCGAGCAGTACTTC,CASSSGTSGGDSEQYF
TRBV7-3,few,TRBD1,TRBJ2-6,TGTGCCAGCAGCCTCCGGACAGGGGGCGGTACTGGGGCCAACGTCCTGACTTTC,CASSLRTGGGTGANVLTF
TRBV4-2,many,-,TRBJ1-1,TGTGCCAGCAGCCAAGATCGGGTTTGGACTGAAGCTTTCTTT,CASSQDRVWTEAFF
TRBV11-3,-,TRBD1,TRBJ2-3,TGTGCCAGCAGCTCCAGGGGGCTAGATACGCAGTATTTT,CASSSRGLDTQYF
TRBV7-3,few,-,TRBJ2-2,TGTGCCAGCAGCGACAAAAACACCGGGGAGCTGTTTTTT,CASSDKNTGELFF
TRBV5-1,-,-,TRBJ2-2,TGCGCCAGCATACCAGGGGCCCCGAACACCGGGGAGCTGTTTTTT,CASIPGAPNTGELFF